Below are 20 T cell receptor beta chains sequenced from a single sample in a study of siplizumab effects on memory and regulatory T cells. Measured with immunoSEQ multiplex PCR; TCRdb has only the in-frame clones, and not every one. Of about 100,000 clones in the sample, more than 85% were seen once. Specimen: CD4+ T cells sorted from blood. The receptors come from a human donor in good health. Some clones in this sample may be carry-over from other donors' samples.

This clone appeared once. The chain employs TRBV27 and TRBJ2-5; 8 bases align to TRBD1. The J call could be wrong; TRBJ2-7 is a better fit for the DNA end. Germline V gene data show CDR1 as MNHEY and CDR2 as SMNVEV (reference sequence). The CDR3 sequence is 14 residues long. This CDR3 reads CASSFSGGTYEQYF. The CDR3 DNA follows: TGTGCCAGCAGTTTTTCAGGGGGCACTTACGAGCAGTACTTC.

This sequence joins TRBV6-1 and TRBJ2-5; D perhaps matches TRBD2 (6 bases). Trimming took off 4 bases at V and 1 base at J, with 7 bases between the two ends. CDR1 and CDR2 from the germline V gene are MNHNS and SASEGT. The CDR3 covers 13 residues. In nucleotides, the CDR3 is TGTGCCAGCAGTGGGACTATCCAAGAGACCCAGTACTTC. Protein product: CASSGTIQETQYF.

V is TRBV15 and J is TRBJ1-5; D is unclear. V lost 0 bases and J 4 bases, leaving 10 bases between the germline ends. Germline CDR1 is LNHNV and CDR2 is YYDKDF (reference sequence). This CDR3 has 15 residues. DNA for the CDR3: TGTGCCACCAGCAGAGATCTGGAACAAAATCAGCCCCAGCATTTT. This codes for CATSRDLEQNQPQHF.

This clone was detected once. One end of the junction varies from germline; a read error may be responsible. V gene TRBV6-5 combines with J gene TRBJ2-7, with D perhaps assigned TRBD1 or TRBD2 (5 bases each). The germline CDR1 and CDR2 sequences are MNHEY and SVGAGI. This CDR3 has 14 amino acids. The CDR3 here is CASKRDPSSHEQYF. Written as DNA, the CDR3 is TGTGCCAGCAAAAGGGACCCCTCCTCCCACGAGCAGTACTTC.

The chain links TRBV28 to TRBJ1-3; no clear D gene. V lost 5 bases to trimming and J lost 0 bases, with 11 bases between them. The CDR3 totals 15 residues. Per the germline V gene, CDR1 is MDHEN and CDR2 is SYDVKM. The CDR3 loop is CASSPTDNSGNTIYF. The DNA of the CDR3 is TGTGCCAGCAGTCCTACAGACAACTCTGGAAACACCATATATTTT.

This chain uses TRBV29-1 with TRBJ2-1, with TRBD1 matching 7 bases. CDR1 is SQVTM and CDR2 is ANQGSEA in the germline V gene. The CDR3 has 14 amino acids. The V segment lost 7 bases and the J segment 6 bases; nucleotides outside the gene matches: 12. The CDR3, as DNA: TGCAGCGGGGGATTGGGACAGTCTTTCAATGAGCAGTTCTTC. Its protein product is CSGGLGQSFNEQFF.

The chain employs TRBV29-1 and TRBJ2-5; 13 nucleotides agree with TRBD2. The CDR3 sequence is 13 residues long. CDR1 SQVTM and CDR2 ANQGSEA come from the germline V gene. After removal of 7 bases from V and 5 bases from J, the junction contained 4 bases not matched to a gene. CDR3 DNA sequence: TGCAGCGCCGGGACTAGCGGGACGGAGACCCAGTACTTC. It specifies CSAGTSGTETQYF.

J is TRBJ2-3 and V is TRBV29-1, with D perhaps being TRBD1 or TRBD2 (6 bases each). V dropped 8 bases and J dropped 4 bases, with 19 bases sitting between them. CDR1 is SQVTM and CDR2 is ANQGSEA in the germline V gene. This CDR3 is built from 14 residues. The CDR3 is CSFSGGGWADTQYF. CDR3 nucleotide sequence: TGCAGCTTTAGCGGAGGGGGTTGGGCAGATACGCAGTATTTT.

This chain connects TRBV27 to TRBJ1-5; TRBD1 is a possible D gene (5 bases). Trimming took off 5 bases at V and 6 bases at J, with 11 bases between the two ends. There are 13 residues in the CDR3. Germline values: CDR1 MNHEY, CDR2 SMNVEV (reference sequence). CDR3 sequence (DNA): TGTGCCAGCAGTCAGGGTTTATTTCAGCCCCAGCATTTT. This encodes CASSQGLFQPQHF.

This clone occurred a few times. V gene TRBV4-1 combines with J gene TRBJ2-2; D remains ambiguous. Germline loops: CDR1 MGHRA, CDR2 YSYEKL. The CDR3 sequence is 15 residues long. V lost 0 bases and J 6 bases, leaving 11 bases between the germline ends. The CDR3 bases are TGCGCCAGCAGCCAAGACGCGGCGTTCGCCGGGGAGCTGTTTTTT. Translated: CASSQDAAFAGELFF.

This clone was seen more than once but under ten times. The CDR3 nucleotides read TGTGCCAGTAGTACCTTACTAGCGGGAGTTCGGGATGAGCAGTTCTTC. Protein product: CASSTLLAGVRDEQFF. The chain combines TRBV19 with TRBJ2-1; 11 nucleotides align to TRBD2. Germline V CDR1 and CDR2: LNHDA, SQIVND (reference sequence). The J segment lost 8 bases and the V segment lost 4 bases, leaving 10 bases of the junction unmatched. The CDR3 runs 16 residues.

The chain is built from TRBV7-9 and TRBJ1-3; D is perhaps TRBD1 (5 bases). The germline CDR1 and CDR2 sequences are SEHNR and FQNEAQ (reference sequence). V was pared by 1 base and J by 9 bases, with 19 bases between. The CDR3 has 16 residues. The CDR3, as DNA: TGTGCCAGCAGCTTAGGTGGGGGACCCTCAACTCTCACCATATATTTT. This gives the protein CASSLGGGPSTLTIYF.

V is TRBV7-3 and J is TRBJ2-7; 12 bases are shared with TRBD1. Trimming cost V 5 bases and J 6 bases; bases outside gene matches: 8. In germline, CDR1 is SGHTA, CDR2 FQGTGA. This CDR3 has 15 amino acids. CDR3 loop: CASSPGGTGGAEQYF. The CDR3 coding sequence is TGTGCCAGCAGCCCTGGGGGGACAGGGGGCGCCGAGCAGTACTTC. Looking up the rest from reference TRBV7-3 and TRBJ2-7 gives the full variable domain: GAGVSQTPSNKVTEKGKYVELRCDPISGHTALYWYRQSLGQGPEFLIYFQGTGAADDSGLPNDRFFAVRPEGSVSTLKIQRTERGDSAVYLCASSPGGTGGAEQYFGPGTRLTVT.

The chain uses TRBV5-1 and TRBJ2-7; 11 positions match TRBD1. Germline trimming cut 4 bases from V and 3 bases from J; bases unmatched to any gene: 9. CDR1 and CDR2 from the germline V gene are SGHRS and YFSETQ. CDR3 size: 16 residues. The CDR3 nucleotides are TGCGCCAGCAGCCTCAACTCGGACAGGGGGCGCTACGAGCAGTACTTC. It is translated as CASSLNSDRGRYEQYF. The full variable domain, in which reference TRBV5-1 and TRBJ2-7 provide the parts outside the CDR3, is KAGVTQTPRYLIKTRGQQVTLSCSPISGHRSVSWYQQTPGQGLQFLFEYFSETQRNKGNFPGRFSGRQFSNSRSEMNVSTLELGDSALYLCASSLNSDRGRYEQYFGPGTRLTVT.

V and J are TRBV11-2 and TRBJ2-3; 11 bases map to TRBD2. Germline CDR1 is SGHAT and CDR2 is FQNNGV. This CDR3 has 16 amino acids. V gave up 5 bases and J gave up 2 bases; unmatched junction bases: 6. The CDR3 bases are TGTGCCAGCAGCCGGGGACTAGCGGAACTCACAGATACGCAGTATTTT. Amino acids: CASSRGLAELTDTQYF.

The chain has TRBV28 and TRBJ2-7; 7 bases are shared with TRBD1. In germline, CDR1 is MDHEN, CDR2 SYDVKM. This CDR3 contains 16 residues. V shed 6 bases and J 4 bases; nucleotides not matched to a gene: 15. The CDR3 protein is CASRSPGQLRLYEQYF. The CDR3 DNA reads TGTGCCAGCAGATCCCCGGGACAGCTAAGATTATACGAGCAGTACTTC.

V and J are TRBV19 and TRBJ2-2; maybe TRBD1 (5 bases). The CDR3 totals 15 residues. Germline CDR1 is LNHDA and CDR2 is SQIVND (reference sequence). The V end was cut by 3 bases, the J end by 6 bases, with 14 bases between. The CDR3 bases are TGTGCCAGTAGTATCCCGACAGTGGGGTCCGGGGAGCTGTTTTTT. It encodes CASSIPTVGSGELFF.

This clone showed up just once. V is TRBV28 and J is TRBJ2-7; 10 nucleotides align to TRBD1. CDR3 size: 16 residues. The junction had 13 bases not matched to a gene; V was cut back by 5 bases and J by 6 bases. Germline V gene sequence: CDR1 MDHEN, CDR2 SYDVKM. CDR3 in DNA: TGTGCCAGCAGTCCAGTCTACGGGACAGGGGCCCGCGAGCAGTACTTC. This sequence encodes CASSPVYGTGAREQYF.

The chain uses TRBV12-5 and TRBJ2-5; D remains unclear. V lost 8 bases and J 7 bases, leaving 20 bases between the germline ends. Per germline, CDR1 LGHNT and CDR2 FRNRAP. There are 14 residues in the CDR3. In nucleotides, the CDR3 is TGTGCTAGTTGCCTGGGCTCCGCTTCTGCGACCCAGTACTTC. It yields the protein CASCLGSASATQYF.

The gene calls are TRBV6-4 and TRBJ2-1; TRBD1 agrees at 7 bases. The V gene end was trimmed by 4 bases and the J gene end by 7 bases; junction bases not matched to a gene: 7. Germline V gives CDR1 MRHNA, CDR2 SNTAGT. CDR3 length: 14 amino acids. The CDR3 loop reads CASSVWQGENEQFF. Written as DNA, the CDR3 is TGTGCCAGCAGTGTTTGGCAGGGGGAGAATGAGCAGTTCTTC.